Below, 10 T cell receptor beta chains from the same sample are listed, as sequenced in a study of CD8+CD57+ T cells in acquired aplastic anemia. Genomic DNA was employed as the template in profiling TCR beta VDJ and CDR3. TCRdb used MiXCR to reprocess the reads, holding one entry per CDR3 protein. The table has roughly 86,000 distinct CDR3 sequences, around 44% seen once. Specimen: sorted CD4+, CD8+, or CD8+CD57+ T cells (not recorded which) from PBMCs. These receptors originate from a human donor in good health, serving as a control.

The J gene is TRBJ2-7, the V gene TRBV2; D unclear. The CDR3 sequence is 13 residues long. Germline V gene sequence: CDR1 SNHLY, CDR2 FYNNEI. The V end lost 3 bases, the J end lost 0 bases, and 6 bases lay between the germline ends. The CDR3 DNA reads as TGTGCCAGCAGTGACAACAACTCCTACGAGCAGTACTTC. This codes for CASSDNNSYEQYF.

The genes are TRBV11-2 and TRBJ1-1, with D perhaps TRBD1 (5 bases). From germline, CDR1 is SGHAT and CDR2 FQNNGV. Trimming took off 8 bases at V and 2 bases at J, with 12 bases between the two ends. The CDR3 totals 13 residues. CDR3: CASDSGANTEAFF. The DNA of the CDR3 is TGTGCCAGCGACAGTGGCGCCAACACTGAAGCTTTCTTT.

This clonotype has only a few counts. The chain couples TRBV12-3 or TRBV12-4 to TRBJ2-5; 7 bases are shared with TRBD2. The CDR3 runs 13 residues. With V trimmed by 8 bases and J by 3 bases, 6 bases remained unmatched. CDR3 protein: CASFLAGEETQYF. The CDR3 DNA follows: TGTGCCAGCTTCTTAGCGGGTGAAGAGACCCAGTACTTC.

The J gene is TRBJ2-1, the V gene TRBV10-3; 8 bases are a match to TRBD2. Losses at the gene ends were 3 bases for V and 9 bases for J; bases not matched to a gene: 13. CDR1 and CDR2 from the germline V gene are ENHRY and SYGVKD. This CDR3 spans 16 amino acids. CDR3 coding DNA: TGTGCCATCAGTGAATTGGCGGGGGGTACGGGTAGTGAGCAGTTCTTC. It encodes CAISELAGGTGSEQFF.

Only a few counts were recorded for this clonotype. This chain uses TRBV25-1 with TRBJ1-6; no definite D call. Germline V gene lookup returns CDR1 MGHDK and CDR2 SYGVNS. Between the trimmed V and J ends, which lost 5 bases and 2 bases, there was a span of 1 base. The CDR3 runs 12 residues. CDR3 sequence: CASSTYNSPLHF. The CDR3 DNA reads TGTGCCAGCAGTACCTATAATTCACCCCTCCACTTT.

The chain couples TRBV30 to TRBJ1-5, with TRBD1 identical over 9 bases. This CDR3 has 15 amino acids. V shed 1 base, J shed 6 bases, and the junction held 7 bases outside the gene matches. Germline V gives CDR1 GTSNPN, CDR2 SVGIG (reference sequence). CDR3 protein: CAWSGGTGGGQPQHF. The CDR3, as DNA: TGTGCCTGGAGTGGGGGTACAGGGGGCGGTCAGCCCCAGCATTTT.

The chain recombines TRBV24-1 with TRBJ2-7, with D maybe TRBD1 (5 bases). This CDR3 is built from 11 residues. CDR1 is KGHDR, CDR2 SFDVKD, per germline. As DNA, the CDR3 is TGTGCCACCGCCCTTCAGGGTTTCGAGTTCGTC. Its protein product is CATALQGFEFV.

The chain joins TRBV20-1 to TRBJ2-2; D unresolved. With 0 bases removed from V and 5 bases from J, the gap between germline ends came to 13 bases. This CDR3 region has 15 residues. Germline values: CDR1 DFQATT, CDR2 SNEGSKA (reference sequence). The CDR3 sequence: CSARDLMGGTGELFF. In nucleotides, the CDR3 is TGCAGTGCTAGAGATCTAATGGGTGGTACCGGGGAGCTGTTTTTT.

This clonotype has at least ten counts. The chain recombines TRBV25-1 with TRBJ2-3, with a possible D match to TRBD2 (5 bases). Trimming took off 6 bases at V and 3 bases at J, with 10 bases between the two ends. CDR1 MGHDK and CDR2 SYGVNS come from the germline V gene. The CDR3 spans 13 residues. CDR3: CASSQEGTDTQYF. The CDR3 bases are TGTGCCAGCAGCCAAGAGGGAACAGATACGCAGTATTTT.

This sequence joins TRBV29-1 and TRBJ1-1, with D hard to call. Trimming removed 3 bases at V and 10 bases at J, with 15 bases between. The CDR3 length is 12 residues. Germline V lookup: CDR1 SQVTM, CDR2 ANQGSEA. CDR3 in amino acids: CSVDGRSDSAFF. CDR3 DNA: TGCAGCGTTGACGGCAGAAGTGATTCAGCTTTCTTT.